The clone carrying this T cell receptor beta chain came up once. The record originates from a study of pediatric ulcerative colitis. The rectum was sampled with one to two pinch biopsies at colonoscopy. Profiled with immunoSEQ multiplex PCR; TCRdb holds only in-frame clones, not every one. The repertoire holds about 40,000 clones, with 65% to 85% as singletons. CDR1 and CDR2 (germline): MNHNS, SASEGT. There are 11 residues in the CDR3. V lost 3 bases and J lost 1, with 1 base in between. Sequenced: gut tissue. This chain connects TRBV6-1 to TRBJ2-7; D ambiguous. This receptor was identified in a boy under 18 with severe ulcerative colitis. Written as DNA, the CDR3 is TGTGCCAGCAGTGAGTCCTACGAGCAGTACTTC. Its translation is CASSESYEQYF.